The present entry profiles one T cell receptor (beta chain) with its context. The method was immunoSEQ multiplex PCR; TCRdb's version includes in-frame clones alone and lacks a portion of them. The sample consists of about 320,000 clones, around four fifths of them appearing once. The treatment is: approximately 18 received Ad26.COV2.S at low or high dose, single or two shots; about 5 received placebo; per-sample allocation not given. Following the first vaccine or placebo injection, samples were taken on day 63. Built on an Ad26 vector, the vaccine expressed Wuhan-strain SARS-CoV-2 spike. CDR1 and CDR2 from the germline V gene are SGDLS and YYNGEE. The CDR3 spans 15 residues. The V segment lost 4 bases and the J segment 2 bases; nucleotides outside the gene matches: 7. This entry is derived from a study of Ad26.COV2.S vaccination and SARS-CoV-2 variants. Study summary: Intramuscular Ad26.COV2.S at 5x10^10 or 1x10^11 viral particles.

The TCR sequence derives from a person between 18 and 60 years old who received the Ad26.COV2.S COVID-19 vaccine or a placebo. Here the sequenced sample was peripheral blood, taken in a trial of Ad26.COV2.S vaccine versus placebo. J is TRBJ2-3 and V is TRBV9; 7 bases fit TRBD1. The CDR3 protein is CASSSRTGSTDTQYF. Here the CDR3 DNA reads TGTGCCAGCAGCTCCCGGACAGGCTCCACAGATACGCAGTATTTT.